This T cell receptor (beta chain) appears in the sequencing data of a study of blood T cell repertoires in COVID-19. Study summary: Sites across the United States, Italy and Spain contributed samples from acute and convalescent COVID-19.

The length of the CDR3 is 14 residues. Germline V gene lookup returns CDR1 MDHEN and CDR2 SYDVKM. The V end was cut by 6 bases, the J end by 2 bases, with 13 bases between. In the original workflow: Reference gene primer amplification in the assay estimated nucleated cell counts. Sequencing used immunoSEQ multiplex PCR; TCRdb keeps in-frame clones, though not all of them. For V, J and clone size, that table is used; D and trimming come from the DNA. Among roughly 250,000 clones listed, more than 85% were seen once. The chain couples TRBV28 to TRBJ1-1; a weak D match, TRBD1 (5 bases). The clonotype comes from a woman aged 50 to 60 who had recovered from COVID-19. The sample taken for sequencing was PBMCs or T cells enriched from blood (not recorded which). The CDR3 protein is CASREQGSNTEAFF. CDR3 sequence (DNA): TGTGCCAGCAGGGAGCAGGGAAGTAACACTGAAGCTTTCTTT.